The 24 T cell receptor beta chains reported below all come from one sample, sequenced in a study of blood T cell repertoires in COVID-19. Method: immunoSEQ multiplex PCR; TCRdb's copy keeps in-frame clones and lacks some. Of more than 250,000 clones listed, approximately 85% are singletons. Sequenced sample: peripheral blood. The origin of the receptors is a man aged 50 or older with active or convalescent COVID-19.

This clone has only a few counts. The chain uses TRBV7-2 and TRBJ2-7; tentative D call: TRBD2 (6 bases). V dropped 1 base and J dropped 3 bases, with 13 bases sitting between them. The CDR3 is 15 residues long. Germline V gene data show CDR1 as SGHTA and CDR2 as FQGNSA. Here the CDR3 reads CASSLGRGGGYEQYF. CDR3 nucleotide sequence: TGTGCCAGCAGCTTAGGGCGGGGTGGAGGCTACGAGCAGTACTTC.

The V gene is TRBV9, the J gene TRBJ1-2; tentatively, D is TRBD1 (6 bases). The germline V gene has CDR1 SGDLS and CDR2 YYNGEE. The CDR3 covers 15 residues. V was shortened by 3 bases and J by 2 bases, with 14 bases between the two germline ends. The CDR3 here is CASSGDLRGNYGYTF. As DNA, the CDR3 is TGTGCCAGCAGCGGGGACCTAAGGGGGAACTATGGCTACACCTTC.

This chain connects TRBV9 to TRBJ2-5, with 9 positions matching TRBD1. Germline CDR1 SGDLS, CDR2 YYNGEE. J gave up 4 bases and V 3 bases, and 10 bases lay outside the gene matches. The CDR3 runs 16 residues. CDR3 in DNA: TGTGCCAGCAGCGCGCAAACAGGGGGCGGGTCAGAGACCCAGTACTTC. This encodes CASSAQTGGGSETQYF.

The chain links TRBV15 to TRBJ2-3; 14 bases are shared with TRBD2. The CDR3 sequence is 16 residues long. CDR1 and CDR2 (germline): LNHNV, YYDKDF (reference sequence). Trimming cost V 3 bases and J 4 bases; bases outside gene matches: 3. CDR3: CATSRGLAGVADTQYF. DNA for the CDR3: TGTGCCACCAGCAGGGGACTAGCGGGAGTTGCAGATACGCAGTATTTT. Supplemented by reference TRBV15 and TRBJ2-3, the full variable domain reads DAMVIQNPRYQVTQFGKPVTLSCSQTLNHNVMYWYQQKSSQAPKLLFHYYDKDFNNEADTPDNFQSRRPNTSFCFLDIRSPGLGDTAMYLCATSRGLAGVADTQYFGPGTRLTVL.

The CDR3 nucleotides read TGTGCCAGCAGTAGCGCCGGGGGGCCGAGCACAGATACGCAGTATTTT. Translating gives CASSSAGGPSTDTQYF. The J gene is TRBJ2-3, the V gene TRBV3-1 (or the pseudogene TRBV3-2); possible D gene TRBD2, 7 bases. The CDR3 loop spans 16 amino acids. V lost 6 bases, J lost 0 bases, and 16 bases lay in between. Germline CDR1 is LGHDT and CDR2 is YNNKEL (reference sequence).

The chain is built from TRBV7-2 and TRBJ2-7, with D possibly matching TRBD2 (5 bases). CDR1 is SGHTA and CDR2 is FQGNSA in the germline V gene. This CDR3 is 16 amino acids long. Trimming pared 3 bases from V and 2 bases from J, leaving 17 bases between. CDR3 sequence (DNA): TGTGCCAGCAGCTTGGGTTTAGCGTTAAACCCCTACGAGCAGTACTTC. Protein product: CASSLGLALNPYEQYF.

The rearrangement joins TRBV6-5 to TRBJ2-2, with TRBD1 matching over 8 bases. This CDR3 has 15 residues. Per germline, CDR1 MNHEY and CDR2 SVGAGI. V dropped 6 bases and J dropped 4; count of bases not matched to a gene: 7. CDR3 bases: TGTGCCAGCAGCCTAAAAGGGACAGGCACCGGGGAGCTGTTTTTT. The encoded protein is CASSLKGTGTGELFF.

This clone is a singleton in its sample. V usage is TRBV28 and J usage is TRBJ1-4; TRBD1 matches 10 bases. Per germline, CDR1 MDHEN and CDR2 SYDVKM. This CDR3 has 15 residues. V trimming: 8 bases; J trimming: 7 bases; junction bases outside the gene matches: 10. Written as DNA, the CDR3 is TGTGCCAGCTCCCTAGGAGGACAGGGGGGTGAAAAACTGTTTTTT. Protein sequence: CASSLGGQGGEKLFF.

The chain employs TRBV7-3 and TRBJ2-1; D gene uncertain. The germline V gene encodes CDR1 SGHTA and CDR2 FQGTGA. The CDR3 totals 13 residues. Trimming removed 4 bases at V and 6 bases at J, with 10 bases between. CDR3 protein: CASSSTRSNEQFF. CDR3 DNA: TGTGCCAGCAGCTCGACTCGGAGCAATGAGCAGTTCTTC.

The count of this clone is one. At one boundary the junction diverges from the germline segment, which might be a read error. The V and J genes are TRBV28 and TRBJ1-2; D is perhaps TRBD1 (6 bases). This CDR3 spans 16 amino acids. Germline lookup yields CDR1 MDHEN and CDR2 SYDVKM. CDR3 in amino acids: CASCLAGVIHDYGYTF. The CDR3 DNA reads TGTGCCAGCTGTTTGGCAGGGGTTATACACGACTATGGCTACACCTTC.

Here the CDR3 DNA reads TGTGCCAGCAGCACCGGAGGGTCTGAAGCTTTCTTT. This gives the protein CASSTGGSEAFF. The gene calls are TRBV9 and TRBJ1-1; D remains ambiguous. CDR1 SGDLS and CDR2 YYNGEE come from the germline V gene. V shed 4 bases and J shed 6 bases, with 10 bases lying between them. This CDR3 is 12 amino acids long.

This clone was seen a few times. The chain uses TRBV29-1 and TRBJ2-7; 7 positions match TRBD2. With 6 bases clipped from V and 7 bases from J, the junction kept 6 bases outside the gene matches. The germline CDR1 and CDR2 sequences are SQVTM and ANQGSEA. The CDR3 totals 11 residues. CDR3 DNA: TGCAGCGTCTCAGGGAGGGGAGAGCAGTACTTC. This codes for CSVSGRGEQYF.

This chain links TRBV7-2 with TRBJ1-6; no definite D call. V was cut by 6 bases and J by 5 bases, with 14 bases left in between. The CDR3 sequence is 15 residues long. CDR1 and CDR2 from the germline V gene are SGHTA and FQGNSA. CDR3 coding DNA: TGTGCCAGCAGTCTCATCGGAGGAAATAATTCACCCCTCCACTTT. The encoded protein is CASSLIGGNNSPLHF.

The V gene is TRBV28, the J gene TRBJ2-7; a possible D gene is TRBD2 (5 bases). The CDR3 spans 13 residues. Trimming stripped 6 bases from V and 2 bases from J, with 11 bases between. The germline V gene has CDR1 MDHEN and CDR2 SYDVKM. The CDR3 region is CASRTPGAYEQYF. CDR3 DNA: TGTGCCAGCAGGACCCCCGGGGCCTACGAGCAGTACTTC.

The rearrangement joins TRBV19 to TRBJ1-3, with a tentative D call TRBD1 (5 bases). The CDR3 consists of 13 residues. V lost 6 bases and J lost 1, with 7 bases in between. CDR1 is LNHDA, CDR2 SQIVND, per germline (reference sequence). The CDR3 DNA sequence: TGTGCCAGTAGCAGGGAATCTGGAAACACCATATATTTT. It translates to CASSRESGNTIYF.

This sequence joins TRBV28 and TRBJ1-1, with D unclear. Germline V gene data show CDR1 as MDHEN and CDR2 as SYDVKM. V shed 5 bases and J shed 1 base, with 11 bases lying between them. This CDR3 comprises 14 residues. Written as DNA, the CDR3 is TGTGCCAGCAGTCCCTCGGCAGGGAACACTGAAGCTTTCTTT. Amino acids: CASSPSAGNTEAFF. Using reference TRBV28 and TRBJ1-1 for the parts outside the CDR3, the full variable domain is DVKVTQSSRYLVKRTGEKVFLECVQDMDHENMFWYRQDPGLGLRLIYFSYDVKMKEKGDIPEGYSVSREKKERFSLILESASTNQTSMYLCASSPSAGNTEAFFGQGTRLTVV.

The CDR3 is CASSLGDYQPQHF. The CDR3 DNA reads TGCGCCAGCAGCTTGGGCGACTATCAGCCCCAGCATTTT. The chain uses TRBV5-1 and TRBJ1-5, with D unclear. The V gene lost 0 bases and the J gene lost 5 bases, with 6 bases spanning the gap. The CDR3 totals 13 residues. CDR1 and CDR2 (germline): SGHRS, YFSETQ. Drawing the rest from reference TRBV5-1 and TRBJ1-5, the complete variable domain is KAGVTQTPRYLIKTRGQQVTLSCSPISGHRSVSWYQQTPGQGLQFLFEYFSETQRNKGNFPGRFSGRQFSNSRSEMNVSTLELGDSALYLCASSLGDYQPQHFGDGTRLSIL.

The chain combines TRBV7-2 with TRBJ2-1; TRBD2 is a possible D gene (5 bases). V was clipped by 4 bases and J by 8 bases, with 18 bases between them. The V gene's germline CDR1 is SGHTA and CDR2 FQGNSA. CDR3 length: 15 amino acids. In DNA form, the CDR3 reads TGTGCCAGCAGCTCACTGTGGACCGCCGGGGATGAGCAGTTCTTC. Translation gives CASSSLWTAGDEQFF.

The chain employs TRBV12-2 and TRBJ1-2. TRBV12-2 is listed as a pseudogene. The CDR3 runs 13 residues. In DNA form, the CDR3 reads TGTGCAAGTCGCTCGTTAGCTATGCGGGGCTACACCTTC. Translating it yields CASRSLAMRGYTF.

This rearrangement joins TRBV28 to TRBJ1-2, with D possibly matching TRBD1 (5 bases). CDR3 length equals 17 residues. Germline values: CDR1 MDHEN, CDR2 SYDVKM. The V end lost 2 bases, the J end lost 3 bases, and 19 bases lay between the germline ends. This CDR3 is CASSLGPAGGKDYGYTF. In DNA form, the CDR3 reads TGTGCCAGCAGTTTAGGCCCGGCGGGGGGGAAGGACTATGGCTACACCTTC.

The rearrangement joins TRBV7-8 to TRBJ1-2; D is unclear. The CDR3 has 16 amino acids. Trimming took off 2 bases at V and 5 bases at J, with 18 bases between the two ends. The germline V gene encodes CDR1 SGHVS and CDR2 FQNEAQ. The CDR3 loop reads CASSLSGNRGKYGYTF. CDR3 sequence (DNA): TGTGCCAGCAGCTTATCGGGAAACCGCGGGAAATATGGCTACACCTTC. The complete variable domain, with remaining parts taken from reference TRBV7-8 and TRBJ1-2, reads GAGVSQSPRYKVAKRGQDVALRCDPISGHVSLFWYQQALGQGPEFLTYFQNEAQLDKSGLPSDRFFAERPEGSVSTLKIQRTQQEDSAVYLCASSLSGNRGKYGYTFGSGTRLTVV.

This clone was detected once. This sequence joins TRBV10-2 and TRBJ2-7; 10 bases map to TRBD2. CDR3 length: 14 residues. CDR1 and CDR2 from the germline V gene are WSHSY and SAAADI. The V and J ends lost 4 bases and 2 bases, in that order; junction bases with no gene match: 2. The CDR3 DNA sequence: TGCGCCAGCAGTGGGACTAGCGGTGCCTACGAGCAGTACTTC. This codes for CASSGTSGAYEQYF.

CDR3 bases: TGTGCCAGCAGGGCCGGGACAATCAATCAGCCCCAGCATTTT. The encoded protein is CASRAGTINQPQHF. This chain connects TRBV27 to TRBJ1-5, with D perhaps matching TRBD1 (6 bases). Trimming cost V 6 bases and J 3 bases, with 12 bases left between them. The germline CDR1 and CDR2 sequences are MNHEY and SMNVEV (reference sequence). The CDR3 runs 14 residues.

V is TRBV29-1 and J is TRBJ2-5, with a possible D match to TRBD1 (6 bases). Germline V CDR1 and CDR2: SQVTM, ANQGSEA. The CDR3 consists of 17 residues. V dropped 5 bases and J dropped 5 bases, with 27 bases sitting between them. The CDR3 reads CSVCGTAGDIVGETQYF. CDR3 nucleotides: TGCAGCGTTTGTGGGACGGCAGGGGATATTGTAGGGGAGACCCAGTACTTC.